These T cell receptor beta chains were read from a single sample in a study of identical twins. TCRdb independently ran MiXCR on the 5' RACE reads; one entry per CDR3 protein. This sample carries 1.5 million to 2 million distinct CDR3 sequences, about 32% of them seen once, and the ten largest clones take around 0.3%. Source material: cord blood. These receptor sequences come from a newborn girl in good health. The CDR3 runs from the conserved cysteine through the conserved F or W. The D gene is left open where the match is weak. A clone size is listed for some rows: how often the clone was seen (once, few, many), or a class if it is expanded.

CDR3 DNA | CDR3 protein | clone size | V gene | D gene | J gene
TGTGCCAGCAGCCAAACTACTGGTTCACCCCTCCACTTT | CASSQTTGSPLHF | . | TRBV3-1 | . | TRBJ1-6
TGTGCCAGCAGTTACTACGGGACAGGGTTCTACTATGGCTACACCTTC | CASSYYGTGFYYGYTF | few | TRBV6-5 | TRBD1 | TRBJ1-2
TGTGCCAGCAGCCAAGTGACTAGCGGGGGCCTACAAGAGACCCAGTACTTC | CASSQVTSGGLQETQYF | . | TRBV3-1 | TRBD2 | TRBJ2-5
TGTGCCAGCTGGCCAGGACCTATTTATAGCAATCAGCCCCAGCATTTT | CASWPGPIYSNQPQHF | . | TRBV6-6 | . | TRBJ1-5
TGTGCCGGAACAACAGGGGACGGGATTACTTACGAGCAGTACTTC | CAGTTGDGITYEQYF | . | TRBV9 | TRBD1 | TRBJ2-7
TGTGCCAGCAGCTTAGGCGGAGGGCAGGGCATGAACACTGAAGCTTTCTTT | CASSLGGGQGMNTEAFF | . | TRBV7-9 | . | TRBJ1-1
TGCAGCGTTGTGAGGAGGGTTAGCGGGAGGTGGGCCACCTACAATGAGCAGTTCTTC | CSVVRRVSGRWATYNEQFF | few | TRBV29-1 | TRBD2 | TRBJ2-1
TGCGCCAGCAGCTTGGAGTTTGAGCAGTACTTC | CASSLEFEQYF | many | TRBV5-1 | . | TRBJ2-7
TGCAGTGCCCCCGTGTTGTCAGCCAAAAACATTCAGTACTTC | CSAPVLSAKNIQYF | few | TRBV20-1 | . | TRBJ2-4
TGCGTCAGCAGCCCGACTAGCGGGAGTACCGGGGAGCTGTTTTTT | CVSSPTSGSTGELFF | . | TRBV5-1 | TRBD2 | TRBJ2-2
TGTGCCAGCAGCGAAGGGACTAGTAACAATGAGCAGTTCTTC | CASSEGTSNNEQFF | . | TRBV7-9 | TRBD2 | TRBJ2-1
TGTGCCAGCAGCTTAAGGTCGGGACCGAACTATGGCTACACCTTC | CASSLRSGPNYGYTF | . | TRBV13 | . | TRBJ1-2
TGTGCCAGCAGCTTAGGTCGGGCAGGGCTTCCTAATGAGCAGTTCTTC | CASSLGRAGLPNEQFF | . | TRBV7-2 | . | TRBJ2-1
TGCGCCAGCAGCTTCGTGGGACTAGAAGGGGTTGAGCAGTTCTTC | CASSFVGLEGVEQFF | . | TRBV5-1 | TRBD2 | TRBJ2-1
TGCAGTGCTAGAGATCCCCTGGGCCATGAGCAGTTCTTC | CSARDPLGHEQFF | few | TRBV20-1 | . | TRBJ2-1
TGTGCCAGCAGCCGTAAAGGGGGGCATGAGCAGTTCTTC | CASSRKGGHEQFF | . | TRBV7-2 | . | TRBJ2-1
TGCGCCAGCAGCCAGGGACACGGGGCCAGAGATACGCAGTATTTT | CASSQGHGARDTQYF | few | TRBV4-1 | . | TRBJ2-3
TGTGCCAGCTCACCAACAGGGGGAAGCACTGAAGCTTTCTTT | CASSPTGGSTEAFF | . | TRBV18 | TRBD1 | TRBJ1-1
TGCAGTGCAAGGGGACATCCGATGAACACTGAAGCTTTCTTT | CSARGHPMNTEAFF | . | TRBV20-1 | . | TRBJ1-1
TGCGCCAGCAGCCTAGGACAGGGTTGTGGCTACACCTTC | CASSLGQGCGYTF | . | TRBV5-1 | TRBD1 | TRBJ1-2
TGTGCCAGCGCTAGCGGCGACACAGATACGCAGTATTTT | CASASGDTDTQYF | . | TRBV5-6 | TRBD2 | TRBJ2-3
TGCGCCAGCAGCCAAAGGGACAGGGTCTCCTACAATGAGCAGTACTTC | CASSQRDRVSYNEQYF | . | TRBV4-1 | TRBD1 | TRBJ2-7